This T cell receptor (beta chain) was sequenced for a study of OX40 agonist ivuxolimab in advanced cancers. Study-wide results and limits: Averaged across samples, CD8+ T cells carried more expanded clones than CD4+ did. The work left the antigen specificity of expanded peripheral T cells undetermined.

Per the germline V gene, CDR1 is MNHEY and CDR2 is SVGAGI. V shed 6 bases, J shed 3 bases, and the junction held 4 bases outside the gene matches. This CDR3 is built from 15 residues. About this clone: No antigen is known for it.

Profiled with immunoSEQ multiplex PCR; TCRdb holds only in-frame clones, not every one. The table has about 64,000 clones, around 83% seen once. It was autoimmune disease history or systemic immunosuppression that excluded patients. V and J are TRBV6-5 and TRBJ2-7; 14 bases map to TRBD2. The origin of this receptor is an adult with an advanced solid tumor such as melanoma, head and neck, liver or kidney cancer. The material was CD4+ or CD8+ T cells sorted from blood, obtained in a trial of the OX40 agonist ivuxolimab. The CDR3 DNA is TGTGCCAGCAGGCCCGGGACTAGCGGGGGCTACGAGCAGTACTTC. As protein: CASRPGTSGGYEQYF.